This TCR beta chain was recorded in a study of control samples from healthy donors and cancer patients. Germline-derived CDR1 and CDR2 are SGHNT and YYREEE (reference sequence). V was shortened by 4 bases and J by 3 bases, with 20 bases between the two germline ends. The CDR3 sequence is 16 residues long. Assay: immunoSEQ multiplex PCR; the TCRdb copy retains only in-frame clones and omits some. The sample has 100,000 to 150,000 clones, about nine tenths seen once. Specimen: blood. This clonotype originated in a man aged 18 to 35 in good health. This sequence joins TRBV5-4 and TRBJ2-7; possibly TRBD1 for D (6 bases). The CDR3 spells CASSPQATGISYEQYF. In DNA, the CDR3 is TGTGCCAGCAGCCCCCAGGCTACAGGGATAAGCTACGAGCAGTACTTC.